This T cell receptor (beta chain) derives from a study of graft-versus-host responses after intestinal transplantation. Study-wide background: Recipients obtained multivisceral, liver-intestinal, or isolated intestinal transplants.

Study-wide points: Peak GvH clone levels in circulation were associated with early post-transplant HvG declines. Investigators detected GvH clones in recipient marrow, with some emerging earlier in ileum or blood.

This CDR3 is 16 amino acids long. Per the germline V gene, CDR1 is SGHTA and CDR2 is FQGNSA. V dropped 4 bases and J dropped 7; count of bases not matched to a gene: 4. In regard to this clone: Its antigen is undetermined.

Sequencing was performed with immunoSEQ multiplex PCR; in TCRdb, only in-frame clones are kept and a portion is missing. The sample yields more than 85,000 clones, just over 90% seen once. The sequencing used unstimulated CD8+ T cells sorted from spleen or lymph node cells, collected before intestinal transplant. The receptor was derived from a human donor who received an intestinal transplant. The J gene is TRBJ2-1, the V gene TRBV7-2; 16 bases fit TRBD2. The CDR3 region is CASSSGLAGGQNEQFF. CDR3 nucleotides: TGTGCCAGCAGCTCGGGACTAGCGGGGGGGCAGAATGAGCAGTTCTTC.